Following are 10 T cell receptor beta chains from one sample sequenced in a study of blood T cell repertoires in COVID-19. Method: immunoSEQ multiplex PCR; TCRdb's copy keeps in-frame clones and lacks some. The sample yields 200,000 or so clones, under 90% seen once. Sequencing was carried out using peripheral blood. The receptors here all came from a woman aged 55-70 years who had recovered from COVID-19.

The CDR3 DNA sequence: TGTGCCTGGAATCGGGACAGCTACAATGAGCAGTTCTTC. Translated, it gives CAWNRDSYNEQFF. This chain links TRBV30 with TRBJ2-1, with 7 bases fitting TRBD1. Germline values: CDR1 GTSNPN, CDR2 SVGIG (reference sequence). The CDR3 runs 13 residues. Trimming at V came to 4 bases and at J to 3 bases, leaving 3 bases not matched to a gene.

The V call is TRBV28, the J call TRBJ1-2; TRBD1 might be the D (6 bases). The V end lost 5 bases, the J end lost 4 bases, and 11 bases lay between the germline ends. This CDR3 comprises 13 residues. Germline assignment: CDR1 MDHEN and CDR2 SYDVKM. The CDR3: CASSPGQSYGYTF. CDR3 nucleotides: TGTGCCAGCAGTCCAGGACAGTCCTATGGCTACACCTTC.

The CDR3 nucleotides read TGTGCCAGTACCCTGGGGGGACTCAATGAGCAGTTCTTC. It specifies CASTLGGLNEQFF. This chain joins TRBV19 and TRBJ2-1; weak D call: TRBD2 (6 bases). Per germline, CDR1 LNHDA and CDR2 SQIVND (reference sequence). With 7 bases removed from V and 6 bases from J, the gap between germline ends came to 13 bases. The CDR3 spans 13 residues.

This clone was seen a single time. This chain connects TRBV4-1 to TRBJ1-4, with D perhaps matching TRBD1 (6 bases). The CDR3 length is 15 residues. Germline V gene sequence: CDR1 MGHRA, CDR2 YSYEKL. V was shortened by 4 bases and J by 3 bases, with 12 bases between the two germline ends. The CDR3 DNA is TGCGCCAGCAGCCTGGGGGGGCGGGCTAATGAAAAACTGTTTTTT. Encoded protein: CASSLGGRANEKLFF.

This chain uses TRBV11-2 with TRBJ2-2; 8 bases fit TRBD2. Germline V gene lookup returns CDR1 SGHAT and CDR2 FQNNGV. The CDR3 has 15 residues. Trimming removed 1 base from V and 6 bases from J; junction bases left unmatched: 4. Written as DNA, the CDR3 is TGTGCCAGCAGCTTAGCGGGACTAGTATCCGGGGAGCTGTTTTTT. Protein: CASSLAGLVSGELFF.

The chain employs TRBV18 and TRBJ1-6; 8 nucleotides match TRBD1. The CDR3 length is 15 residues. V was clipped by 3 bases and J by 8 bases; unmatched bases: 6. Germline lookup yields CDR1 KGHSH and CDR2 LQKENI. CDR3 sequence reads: CASSPTGARDSPLHF. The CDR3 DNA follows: TGTGCCAGCTCACCGACAGGGGCGCGGGATTCACCCCTCCACTTT.

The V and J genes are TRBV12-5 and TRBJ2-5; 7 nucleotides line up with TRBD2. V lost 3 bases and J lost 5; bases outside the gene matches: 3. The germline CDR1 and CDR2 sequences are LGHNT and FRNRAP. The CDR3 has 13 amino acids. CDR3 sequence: CASGFWGGETQYF. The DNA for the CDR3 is TGTGCTAGTGGTTTCTGGGGGGGGGAGACCCAGTACTTC.

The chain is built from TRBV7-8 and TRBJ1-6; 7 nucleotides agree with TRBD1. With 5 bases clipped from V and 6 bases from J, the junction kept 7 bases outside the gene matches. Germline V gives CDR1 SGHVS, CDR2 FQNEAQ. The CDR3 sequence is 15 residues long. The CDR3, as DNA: TGTGCCAGCAGCCGTGGCGGGACAGTTAATTCACCCCTCCACTTT. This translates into CASSRGGTVNSPLHF.

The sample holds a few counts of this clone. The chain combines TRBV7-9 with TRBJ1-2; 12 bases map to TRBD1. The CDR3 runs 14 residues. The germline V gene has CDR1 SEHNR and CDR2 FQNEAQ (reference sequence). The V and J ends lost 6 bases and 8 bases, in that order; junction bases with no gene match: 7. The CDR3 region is CASSRGTGGLGYTF. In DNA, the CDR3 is TGTGCCAGCAGTCGCGGGACAGGGGGCTTGGGCTACACCTTC.

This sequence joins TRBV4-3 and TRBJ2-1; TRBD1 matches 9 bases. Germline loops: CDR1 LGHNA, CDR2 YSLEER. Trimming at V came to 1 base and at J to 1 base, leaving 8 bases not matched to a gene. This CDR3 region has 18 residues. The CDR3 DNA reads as TGCGCCAGCAGCCAAGGGCTTGCCGGGACAGGGTCCTACAATGAGCAGTTCTTC. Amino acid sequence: CASSQGLAGTGSYNEQFF.